The entry below describes one TCR beta chain. Its specific antigen is unknown. Qualities for individual bases were not recorded, and no much larger clone is one base off. The immunoSEQ Assay, a bias-controlled multiplex PCR, was used to amplify TCRbeta CDR3 regions from genomic DNA. The authors processed their data as follows. Within the assay, amplification of reference gene primers was used to estimate how many nucleated cells each sample contained. To quantify the absolute abundance of each unique TCRbeta CDR3 rearrangement, sequence reads were collapsed and filtered. For each sample, productive Simpson clonality was calculated as the square root of Simpson's diversity index across productive rearrangements. This is the immuneACCESS table as TCRdb keeps it, with only in-frame sequences that have V and J called. A part of the clones is gone; compared with another copy, unresolved V genes explain less than half, and the rest is unexplained. That table furnishes V, J and clone size, whereas the DNA furnished D and trimming. Here the sample has roughly 150,000 clones; approximately 90% occur a single time. The biggest ten clones account for approximately 2.1% of the sample.

This entry belongs to a study of blood T cell repertoires in COVID-19 (dated by TCRdb to the early 2020s). At the level of the whole study: Collaborator samples came from the United States, Italy and Spain and covered acute and convalescent phases of COVID-19. The material from the prospective study consisted of cDNA or gDNA derived from T cells, B-cell-depleted T cells, or PBMCs. The dataset comprised deeply sampled blood TCRbeta repertoires from subjects exposed to, actively infected with, or recovered from COVID-19. The repertoires were released in a freely available public database intended as a resource for research on the immune response to SARS-CoV-2. The samples were drawn from the first 160 participants of the ongoing ImmuneRACE study and from 1,254 subjects provided by 6 global collaborators. A de-identified subject ID, COVID-19 status, age in years and sex were almost always included in the sample metadata. Where available, HLA class I and class II types were taken from metadata supplied by the sample provider and were not determined by assay-based typing.

Its CDR3 holds 15 amino acids, cysteine through phenylalanine. Only the CDR3 portion is preserved as DNA: 45 bases, with reading frame beginning at the first base. Trimming accounts for 6 bases at V and 4 bases at J, while the number of junction bases matched to no gene is 9. CDR1 MNHEY and CDR2 SVGAGI are derived from the germline V gene. A second Seattle source provided samples from volunteer blood donors who had recovered from COVID-19. Whole blood was collected in K2EDTA tubes by collaborating institutions according to the institutions' own protocols. For TCRbeta analysis, collaborators shipped samples as frozen whole blood, isolated PBMCs, or DNA extracted from either of those sample types. General findings and caveats noted by the study authors: Clinical and demographic metadata were provided uncurated, with the amount varying by source and participant.

The source of this sequence is a man between 45 and 60 years old who had recovered from COVID-19. The receptor chain draws on TRBV6-5 and TRBJ1-2, with 9 middle bases fitting TRBD1. The source material was peripheral blood. The CDR3: CASSRDRGAFYGYTF. DNA sequence: TGTGCCAGCAGCCGAGACAGGGGGGCGTTCTATGGCTACACCTTC.